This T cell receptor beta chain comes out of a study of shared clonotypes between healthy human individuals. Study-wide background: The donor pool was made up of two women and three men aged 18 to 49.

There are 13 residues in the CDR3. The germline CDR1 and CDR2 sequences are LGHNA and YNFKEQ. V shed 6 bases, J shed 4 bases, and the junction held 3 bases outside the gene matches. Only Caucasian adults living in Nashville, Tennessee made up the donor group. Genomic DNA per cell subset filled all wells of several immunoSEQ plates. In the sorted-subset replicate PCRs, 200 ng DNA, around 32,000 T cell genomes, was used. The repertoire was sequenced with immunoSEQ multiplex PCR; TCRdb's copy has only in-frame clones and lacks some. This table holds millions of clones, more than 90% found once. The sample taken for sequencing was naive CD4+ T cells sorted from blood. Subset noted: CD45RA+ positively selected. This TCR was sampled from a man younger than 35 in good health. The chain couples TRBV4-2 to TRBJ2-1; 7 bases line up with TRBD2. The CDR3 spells CASREGGYNEQFF. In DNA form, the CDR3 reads TGTGCCAGCAGGGAGGGAGGGTACAATGAGCAGTTCTTC.